This TCR beta chain emerged from a study of cytomegalovirus exposure and HLA in healthy donors. Study-level findings and limits: A later analysis linked more than 15,000 TCR beta sequences to HLA alleles at 0.05 false discovery rate.

This clone was found once. Antigen unknown. This CDR3 is built from 13 residues. Germline V CDR1 and CDR2: MRHNA, SNTAGT. Trimming removed 6 bases from V and 6 bases from J; junction bases left unmatched: 5. The study ran its PCR with 60 Vbeta and 13 Jbeta primers. Only in-frame clones appear in the TCRdb table, and some are missing; sequencing was by immunoSEQ multiplex PCR. In the table there are 200,000 to 300,000 clones, around 81% of which are singletons. The receptor was derived from a woman aged 55-69 years in good health and CMV-seropositive. Sequences were obtained from PBMCs. The chain couples TRBV6-4 to TRBJ2-3; 8 bases match TRBD1. The CDR3 loop is CASSQGTGDTQYF. The CDR3 DNA follows: TGTGCCAGCAGCCAAGGGACAGGTGATACGCAGTATTTT.